This TCR beta chain was identified during a study of control samples from healthy donors and cancer patients (TCRdb year 2020). Remarks on this clone: There is no known antigen for this receptor. No clone much larger than this one lies a single base away; base qualities are absent.

The protocol used for the library was the immunoSEQ multiplex PCR assay. In its TCRdb copy, this immuneACCESS table keeps in-frame sequences only and misses some clones. Where compared with another copy, unresolved V genes explain less than half of these, and the others have no known cause. The sample table contains approximately 30,000 clones; only one count was recorded for roughly 94% of them. The ten largest clones represent about 6.9% of the sample. Sequences GTSNPN (CDR1) and SVGIG (CDR2) are obtained from the germline V gene (reference sequence). From cysteine to phenylalanine, the CDR3 is 16 amino acids long. Of all the DNA, just the CDR3 is kept, 48 bases in frame from base 1. The V end loses 3 bases and the J end loses 0 bases, and a stretch of 15 bases separates them.

The rearranged chain carries TRBV30 and TRBJ1-5, with the D gene call left open. The receptor comes from a man in his 60s in good health. The sample consisted of blood. The CDR3 region: CAWSAPWRNSNQPQHF. The nucleotides are TGTGCCTGGAGCGCCCCCTGGCGGAATAGCAATCAGCCCCAGCATTTT.